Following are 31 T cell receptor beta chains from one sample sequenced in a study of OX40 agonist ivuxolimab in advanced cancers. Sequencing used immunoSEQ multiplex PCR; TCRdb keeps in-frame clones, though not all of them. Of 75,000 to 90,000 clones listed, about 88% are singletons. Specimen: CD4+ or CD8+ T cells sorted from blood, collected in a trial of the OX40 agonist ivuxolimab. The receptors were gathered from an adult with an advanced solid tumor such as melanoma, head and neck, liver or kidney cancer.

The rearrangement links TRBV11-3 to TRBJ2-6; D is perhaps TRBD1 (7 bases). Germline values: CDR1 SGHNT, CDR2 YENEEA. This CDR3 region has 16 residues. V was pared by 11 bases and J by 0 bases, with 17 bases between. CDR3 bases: TGTGCCGTTAACAGGGGAGGTAACTCTGGGGCCAACGTCCTGACTTTC. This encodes CAVNRGGNSGANVLTF.

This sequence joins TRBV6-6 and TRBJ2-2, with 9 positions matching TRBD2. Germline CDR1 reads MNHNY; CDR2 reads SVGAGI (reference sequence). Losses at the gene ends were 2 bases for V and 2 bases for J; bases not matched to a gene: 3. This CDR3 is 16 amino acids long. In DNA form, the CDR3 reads TGTGCCAGCAGTTACATACTAGCGGGCAACACCGGGGAGCTGTTTTTT. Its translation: CASSYILAGNTGELFF.

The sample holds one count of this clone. CDR3 residues: CASSQVGLGGEKTQYF. The DNA for the CDR3 is TGTGCCAGCAGCCAAGTAGGTCTTGGGGGCGAAAAGACCCAGTACTTC. The chain recombines TRBV4-2 with TRBJ2-5; D is possibly TRBD1 (6 bases). The germline V and J ends were trimmed by 1 base and 6 bases, with 18 bases remaining between them. The length of the CDR3 is 16 residues. Germline V lookup: CDR1 LGHNA, CDR2 YNFKEQ.

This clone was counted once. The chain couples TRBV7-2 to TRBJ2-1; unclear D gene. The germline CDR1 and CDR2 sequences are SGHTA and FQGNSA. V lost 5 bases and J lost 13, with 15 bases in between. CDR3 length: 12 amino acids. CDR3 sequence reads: CASSPIPVRQFF. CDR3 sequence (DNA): TGTGCCAGCAGCCCCATCCCGGTGAGACAGTTCTTC.

The CDR3 DNA reads TGTGCCAGTACTGCGACCGGAGGTGAGCAGTTCTTC. This translates into CASTATGGEQFF. This chain joins TRBV11-2 and TRBJ2-1; tentative D call: TRBD2 (5 bases). V shed 9 bases and J shed 9 bases, with 15 bases lying between them. Per the germline V gene, CDR1 is SGHAT and CDR2 is FQNNGV. CDR3 length: 12 amino acids.

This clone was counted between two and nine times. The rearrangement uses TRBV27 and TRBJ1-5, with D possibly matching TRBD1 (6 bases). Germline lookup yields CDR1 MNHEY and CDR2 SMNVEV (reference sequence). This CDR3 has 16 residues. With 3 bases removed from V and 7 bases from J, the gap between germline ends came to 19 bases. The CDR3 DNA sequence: TGTGCCAGCAGTTTCTCCTGGACAGCACTAGGGCAGCCCCAGCATTTT. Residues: CASSFSWTALGQPQHF.

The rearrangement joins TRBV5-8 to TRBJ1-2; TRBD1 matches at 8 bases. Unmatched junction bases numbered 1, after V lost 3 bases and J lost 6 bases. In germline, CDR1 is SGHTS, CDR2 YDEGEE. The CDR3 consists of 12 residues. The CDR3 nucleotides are TGTGCCAGCAGCTGGGACAGGAATGGCTACACCTTC. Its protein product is CASSWDRNGYTF.

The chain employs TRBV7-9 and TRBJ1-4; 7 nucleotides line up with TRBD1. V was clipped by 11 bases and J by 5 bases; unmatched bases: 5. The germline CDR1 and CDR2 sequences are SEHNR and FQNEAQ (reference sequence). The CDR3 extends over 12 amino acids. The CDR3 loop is CAWTGRNEKLFF. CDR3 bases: TGTGCCTGGACAGGCAGAAATGAAAAACTGTTTTTT.

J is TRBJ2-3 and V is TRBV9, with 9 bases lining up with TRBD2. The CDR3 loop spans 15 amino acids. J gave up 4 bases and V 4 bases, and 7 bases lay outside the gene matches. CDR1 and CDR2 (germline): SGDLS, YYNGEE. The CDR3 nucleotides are TGTGCCAGCAGCCCCGCGGGGGGGCCGGCAGATACGCAGTATTTT. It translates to CASSPAGGPADTQYF. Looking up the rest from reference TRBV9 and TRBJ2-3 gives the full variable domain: DSGVTQTPKHLITATGQRVTLRCSPRSGDLSVYWYQQSLDQGLQFLIQYYNGEERAKGNILERFSAQQFPDLHSELNLSSLELGDSALYFCASSPAGGPADTQYFGPGTRLTVL.

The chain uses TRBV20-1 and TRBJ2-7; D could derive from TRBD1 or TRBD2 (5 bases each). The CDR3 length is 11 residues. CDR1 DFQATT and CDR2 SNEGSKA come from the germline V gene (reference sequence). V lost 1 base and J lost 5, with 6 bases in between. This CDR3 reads CSARGDDEQYF. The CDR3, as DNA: TGCAGTGCTAGAGGGGACGACGAGCAGTACTTC.

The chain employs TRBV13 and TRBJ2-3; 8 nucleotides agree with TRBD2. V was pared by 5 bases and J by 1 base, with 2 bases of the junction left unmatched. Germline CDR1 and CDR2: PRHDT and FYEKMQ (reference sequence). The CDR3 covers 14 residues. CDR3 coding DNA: TGTGCCAGCAGCAGAGCGGGAGGCACAGATACGCAGTATTTT. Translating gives CASSRAGGTDTQYF.

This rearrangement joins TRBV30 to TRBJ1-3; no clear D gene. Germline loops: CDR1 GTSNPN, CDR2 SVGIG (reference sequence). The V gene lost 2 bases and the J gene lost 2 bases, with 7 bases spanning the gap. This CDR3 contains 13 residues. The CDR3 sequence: CAWSNQAGNTIYF. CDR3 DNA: TGTGCCTGGAGTAACCAGGCTGGAAACACCATATATTTT.

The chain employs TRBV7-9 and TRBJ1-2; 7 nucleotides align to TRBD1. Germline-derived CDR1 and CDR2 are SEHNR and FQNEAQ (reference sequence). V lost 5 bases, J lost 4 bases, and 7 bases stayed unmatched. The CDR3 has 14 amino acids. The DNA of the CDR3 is TGTGCCAGCAGCCGTGGGGACAGCCCCTATGGCTACACCTTC. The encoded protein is CASSRGDSPYGYTF.

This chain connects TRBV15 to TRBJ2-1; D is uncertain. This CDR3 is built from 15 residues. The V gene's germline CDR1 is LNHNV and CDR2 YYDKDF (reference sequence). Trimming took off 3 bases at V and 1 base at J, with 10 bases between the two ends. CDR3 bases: TGTGCCACCAGCAGTTTAGAGATTTCCTACAATGAGCAGTTCTTC. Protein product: CATSSLEISYNEQFF. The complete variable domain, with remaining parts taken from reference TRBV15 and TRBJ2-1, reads DAMVIQNPRYQVTQFGKPVTLSCSQTLNHNVMYWYQQKSSQAPKLLFHYYDKDFNNEADTPDNFQSRRPNTSFCFLDIRSPGLGDTAMYLCATSSLEISYNEQFFGPGTRLTVL.

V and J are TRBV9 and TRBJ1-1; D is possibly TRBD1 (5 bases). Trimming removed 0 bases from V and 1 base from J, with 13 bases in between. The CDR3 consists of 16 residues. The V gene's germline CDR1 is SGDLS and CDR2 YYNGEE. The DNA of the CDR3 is TGTGCCAGCAGCGTAGCCCCCCAGGGCGGGAACACTGAAGCTTTCTTT. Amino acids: CASSVAPQGGNTEAFF.

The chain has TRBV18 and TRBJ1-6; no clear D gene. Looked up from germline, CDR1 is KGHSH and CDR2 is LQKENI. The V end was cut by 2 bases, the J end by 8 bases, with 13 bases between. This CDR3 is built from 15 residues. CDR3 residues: CASSPSRAGDSPLHF. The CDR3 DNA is TGTGCCAGCTCACCATCTAGGGCGGGAGATTCACCCCTCCACTTT. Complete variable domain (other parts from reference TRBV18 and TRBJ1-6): NAGVMQNPRHLVRRRGQEARLRCSPMKGHSHVYWYRQLPEEGLKFMVYLQKENIIDESGMPKERFSAEFPKEGPSILRIQQVVRGDSAAYFCASSPSRAGDSPLHFGNGTRLTVT.

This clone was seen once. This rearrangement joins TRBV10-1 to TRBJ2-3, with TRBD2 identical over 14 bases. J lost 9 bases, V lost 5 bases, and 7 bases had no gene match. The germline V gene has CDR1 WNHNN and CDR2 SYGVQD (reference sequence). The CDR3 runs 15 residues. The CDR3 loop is CASSKQGLAGVTQYF. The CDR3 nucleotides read TGCGCCAGCAGTAAGCAGGGACTAGCGGGGGTAACGCAGTATTTT.

In DNA form, the CDR3 reads TGTGCCAGCAGGGGGATGTATGAGCAGTTCTTC. Residues: CASRGMYEQFF. V is TRBV6-1 and J is TRBJ2-1; D is unresolved. V was shortened by 6 bases and J by 8 bases, with 8 bases between the two germline ends. This CDR3 has 11 amino acids. The germline CDR1 and CDR2 sequences are MNHNS and SASEGT.

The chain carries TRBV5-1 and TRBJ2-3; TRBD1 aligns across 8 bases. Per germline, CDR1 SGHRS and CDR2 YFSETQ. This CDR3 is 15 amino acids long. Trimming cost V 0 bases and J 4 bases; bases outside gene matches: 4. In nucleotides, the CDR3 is TGCGCCAGCAGCTTGGGACAGGGGAAGCCAGATACGCAGTATTTT. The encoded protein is CASSLGQGKPDTQYF.

The CDR3 spells CASSRNRDGYGYTF. The CDR3 DNA reads as TGTGCCAGCAGTCGAAACCGGGACGGCTATGGCTACACCTTC. The rearrangement links TRBV6-5 to TRBJ1-2; maybe TRBD1 (5 bases). Trimming removed 5 bases from V and 4 bases from J, with 14 bases in between. Germline CDR1 reads MNHEY; CDR2 reads SVGAGI. This CDR3 has 14 residues.

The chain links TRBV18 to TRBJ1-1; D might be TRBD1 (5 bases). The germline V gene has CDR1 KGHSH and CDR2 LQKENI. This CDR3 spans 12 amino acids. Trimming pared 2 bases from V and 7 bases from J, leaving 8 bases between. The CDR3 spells CASSPVTGEAFF. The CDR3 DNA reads TGTGCCAGCTCACCAGTTACAGGTGAAGCTTTCTTT.

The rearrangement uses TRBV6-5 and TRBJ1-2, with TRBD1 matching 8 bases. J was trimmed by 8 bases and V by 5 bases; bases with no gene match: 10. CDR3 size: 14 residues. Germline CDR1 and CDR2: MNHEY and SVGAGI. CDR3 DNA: TGTGCCAGCAGTGGACAGGGAGGGGGAGAGGGCTACACCTTC. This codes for CASSGQGGGEGYTF.

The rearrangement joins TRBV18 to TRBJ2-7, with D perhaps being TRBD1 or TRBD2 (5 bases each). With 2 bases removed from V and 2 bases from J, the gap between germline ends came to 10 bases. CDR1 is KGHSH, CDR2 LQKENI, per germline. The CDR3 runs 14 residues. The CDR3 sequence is CASSPMGPPYEQYF. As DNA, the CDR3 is TGTGCCAGCTCACCAATGGGACCCCCCTACGAGCAGTACTTC.

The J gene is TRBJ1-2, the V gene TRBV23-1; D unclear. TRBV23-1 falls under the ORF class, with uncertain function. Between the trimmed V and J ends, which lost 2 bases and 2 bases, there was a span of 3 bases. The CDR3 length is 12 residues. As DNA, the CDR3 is TGCGCCAGCAGTCAACGCAACTATGGCTACACCTTC. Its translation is CASSQRNYGYTF.

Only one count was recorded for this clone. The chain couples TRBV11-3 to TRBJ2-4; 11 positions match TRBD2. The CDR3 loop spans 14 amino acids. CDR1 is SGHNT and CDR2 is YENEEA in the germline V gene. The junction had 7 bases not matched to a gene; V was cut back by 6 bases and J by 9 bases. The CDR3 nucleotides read TGTGCCAGCAGTCTCGGCGGGACTAGCGGCATTCAGTACTTC. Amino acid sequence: CASSLGGTSGIQYF.

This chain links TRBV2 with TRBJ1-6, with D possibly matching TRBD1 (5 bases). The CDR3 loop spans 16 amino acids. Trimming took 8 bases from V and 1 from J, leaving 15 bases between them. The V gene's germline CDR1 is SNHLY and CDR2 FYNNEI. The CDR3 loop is CASVREGRSYNSPLHF. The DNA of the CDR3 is TGTGCCAGCGTGAGGGAGGGGCGGTCCTATAATTCACCCCTCCACTTT. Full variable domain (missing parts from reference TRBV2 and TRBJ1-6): EPEVTQTPSHQVTQMGQEVILRCVPISNHLYFYWYRQILGQKVEFLVSFYNNEISEKSEIFDDQFSVERPDGSNFTLKIRSTKLEDSAMYFCASVREGRSYNSPLHFGNGTRLTVT.

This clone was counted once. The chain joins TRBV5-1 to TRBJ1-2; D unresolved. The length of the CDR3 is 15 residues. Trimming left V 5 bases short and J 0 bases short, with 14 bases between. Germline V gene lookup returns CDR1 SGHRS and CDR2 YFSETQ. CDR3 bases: TGCGCCAGCAGAGCAGAAGACTTAGCTAACTATGGCTACACCTTC. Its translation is CASRAEDLANYGYTF.

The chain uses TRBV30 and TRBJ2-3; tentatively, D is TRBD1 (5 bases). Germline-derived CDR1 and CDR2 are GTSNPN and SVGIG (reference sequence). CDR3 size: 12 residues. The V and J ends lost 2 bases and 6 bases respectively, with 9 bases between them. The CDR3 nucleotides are TGTGCCTGGAGTAGTTCAGGGGATACGCAGTATTTT. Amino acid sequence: CAWSSSGDTQYF.

The CDR3 region is CASSPSSGRNREQFF. The CDR3 DNA reads TGTGCCAGCAGTCCCTCTAGCGGGAGGAATCGTGAGCAGTTCTTC. V is TRBV6-5 and J is TRBJ2-1; 11 nucleotides match TRBD2. The CDR3 has 15 amino acids. The germline V gene encodes CDR1 MNHEY and CDR2 SVGAGI. The V and J ends lost 5 bases and 9 bases, in that order; junction bases with no gene match: 9.

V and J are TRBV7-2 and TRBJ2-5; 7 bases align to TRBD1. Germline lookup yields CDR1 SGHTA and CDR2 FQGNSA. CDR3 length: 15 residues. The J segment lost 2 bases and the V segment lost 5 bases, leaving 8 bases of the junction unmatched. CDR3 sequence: CASSRGTARQETQYF. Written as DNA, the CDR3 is TGTGCCAGCAGCCGAGGGACAGCCAGACAAGAGACCCAGTACTTC.

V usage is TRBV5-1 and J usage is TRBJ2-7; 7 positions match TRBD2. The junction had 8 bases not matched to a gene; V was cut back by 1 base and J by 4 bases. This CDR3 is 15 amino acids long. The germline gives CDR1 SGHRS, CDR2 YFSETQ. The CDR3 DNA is TGCGCCAGCAGCTTGTCGGCGGGAGCTCCATACGAGCAGTACTTC. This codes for CASSLSAGAPYEQYF. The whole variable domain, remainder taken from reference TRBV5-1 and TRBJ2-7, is KAGVTQTPRYLIKTRGQQVTLSCSPISGHRSVSWYQQTPGQGLQFLFEYFSETQRNKGNFPGRFSGRQFSNSRSEMNVSTLELGDSALYLCASSLSAGAPYEQYFGPGTRLTVT.